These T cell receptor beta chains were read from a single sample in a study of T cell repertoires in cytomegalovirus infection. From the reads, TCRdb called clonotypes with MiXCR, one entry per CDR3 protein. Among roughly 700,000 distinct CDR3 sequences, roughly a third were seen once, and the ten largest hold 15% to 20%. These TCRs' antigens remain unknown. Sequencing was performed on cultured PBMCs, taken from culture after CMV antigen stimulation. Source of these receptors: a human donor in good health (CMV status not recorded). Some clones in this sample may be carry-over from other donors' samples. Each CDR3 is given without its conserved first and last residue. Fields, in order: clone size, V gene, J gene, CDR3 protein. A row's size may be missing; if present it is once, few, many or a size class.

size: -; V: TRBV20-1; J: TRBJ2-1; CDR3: SGREGYNEQF
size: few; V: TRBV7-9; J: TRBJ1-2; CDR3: ASSLGNRGYT
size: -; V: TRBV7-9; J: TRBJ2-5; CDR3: ASSPGQGLGETQY
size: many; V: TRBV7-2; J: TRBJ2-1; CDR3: ASSYSGGAGNEQF
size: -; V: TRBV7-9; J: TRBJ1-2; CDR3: ASFPKWGYGYT
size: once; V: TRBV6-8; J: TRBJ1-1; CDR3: ASRRRVGDTEAF
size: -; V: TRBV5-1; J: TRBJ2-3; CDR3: ASSYGLGSRASTDTQY
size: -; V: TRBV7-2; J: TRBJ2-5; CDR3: ASSLSFRETQY
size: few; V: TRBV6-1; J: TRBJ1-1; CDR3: ASKDPGGVNTEAF
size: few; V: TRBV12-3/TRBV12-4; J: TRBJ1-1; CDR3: ASSLTLSRAEAF
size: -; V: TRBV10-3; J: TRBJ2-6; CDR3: AIRSLRDGASGANVLT
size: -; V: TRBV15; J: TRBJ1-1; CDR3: ATSRAGWTEAF
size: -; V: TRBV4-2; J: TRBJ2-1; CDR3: ASSRTTGDEQF
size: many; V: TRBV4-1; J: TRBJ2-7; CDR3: ASSPRGLATDEQY
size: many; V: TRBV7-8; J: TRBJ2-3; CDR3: ASSSTDGLAGGGRDTQY
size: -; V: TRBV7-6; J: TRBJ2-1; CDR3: ASSLAVAGGPHEQF
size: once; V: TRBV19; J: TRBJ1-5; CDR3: ASTRSRSDSNQPQH
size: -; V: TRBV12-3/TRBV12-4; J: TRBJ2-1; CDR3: ASKLAGYNEQF
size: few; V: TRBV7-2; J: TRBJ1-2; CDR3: ASSPTTGLGGYT
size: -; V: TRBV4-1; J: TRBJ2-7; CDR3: AAGTGREQY
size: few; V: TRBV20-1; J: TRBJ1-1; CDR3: SARVRGGEGTEAF
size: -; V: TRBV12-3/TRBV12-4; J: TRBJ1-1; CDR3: ASSLEREAF
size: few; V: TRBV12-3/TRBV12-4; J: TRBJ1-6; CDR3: ASSSGFRDSPLH
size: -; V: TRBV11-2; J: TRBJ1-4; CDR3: ASSLVMKTNEKLF
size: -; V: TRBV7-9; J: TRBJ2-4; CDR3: ASSLAIGVAKNIQY
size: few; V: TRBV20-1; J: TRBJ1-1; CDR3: SARDLRGAF
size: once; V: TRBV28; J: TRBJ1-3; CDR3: ASSRNYLTSSGNTIY
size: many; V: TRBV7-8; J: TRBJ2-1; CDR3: ASSFRQAHLGEQF
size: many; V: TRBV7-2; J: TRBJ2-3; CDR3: ASKVRGSTDTQY
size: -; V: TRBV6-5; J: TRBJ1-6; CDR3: ASNRVINSPLH
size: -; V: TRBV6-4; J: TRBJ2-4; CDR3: ARPRDRLY
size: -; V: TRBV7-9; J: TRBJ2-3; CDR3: ASSPPRRWQGAPTDTQY
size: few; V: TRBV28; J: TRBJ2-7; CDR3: ASSLGDRGQVDEQY
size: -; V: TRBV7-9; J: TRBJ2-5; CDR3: ASSRRQGSEETQY
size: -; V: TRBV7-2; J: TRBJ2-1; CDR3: ASSLASGNNEQF
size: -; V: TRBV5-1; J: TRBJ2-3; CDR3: ASSSRPQDTQY
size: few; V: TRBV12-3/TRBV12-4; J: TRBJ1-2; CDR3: ASSLGDSRGYT
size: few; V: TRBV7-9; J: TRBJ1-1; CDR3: ASTSLEIPPEAF
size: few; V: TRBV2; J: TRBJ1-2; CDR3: ASSEPSPADGYT
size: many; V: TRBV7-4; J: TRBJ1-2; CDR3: ASSLRDRANYGYT
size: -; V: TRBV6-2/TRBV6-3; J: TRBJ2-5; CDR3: ASSSGRPGETQY
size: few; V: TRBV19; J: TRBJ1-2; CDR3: ASSMRDGYT
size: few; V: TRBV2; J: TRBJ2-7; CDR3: ASSEAWPPSGYEQY
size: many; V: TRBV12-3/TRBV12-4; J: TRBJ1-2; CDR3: ASSSLPAGGATA
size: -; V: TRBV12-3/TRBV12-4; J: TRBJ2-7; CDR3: ASSWSSGSYEQY
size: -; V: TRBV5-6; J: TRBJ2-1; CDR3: ASSLAGSWKNEQF